The rows below give T cell receptor beta chains drawn from one sample of a study of radiotherapy plus CTLA-4 blockade in lung cancer. Profiling relied on immunoSEQ multiplex PCR, and the TCRdb table lists in-frame clones only, not all of them. Found here are tens of thousands of clones, 79% of them singletons; the top ten hold more than 8.5%. Sample: peripheral blood, taken from a patient treated with radiotherapy plus ipilimumab. The source is a human donor with non-small cell lung cancer who had a complete response to radiotherapy plus ipilimumab. Each CDR3 is given with its conserved first and last residue. Each record gives: J gene, V gene, clone size, D gene, CDR3 DNA, CDR3 protein. A D gene is named only where the DNA matches it firmly. The size field is filled for only some rows; it gives once, few, many or a size class.

TRBJ1-4 | TRBV5-5 | NA | NA | TGTGCCAGCAGCTTTTGGGGGGCCGGGGTGGAAAAACTGTTTTTT | CASSFWGAGVEKLFF
TRBJ1-5 | TRBV7-8 | few | TRBD1 | TGTGCCAGCAGCTGGACAGGACGGAATCAGCCCCAGCATTTT | CASSWTGRNQPQHF
TRBJ1-2 | TRBV6-1 | NA | TRBD1 | TGTGCCAGCAGTGAAGCCTTGGGACAGGGAAACTATGGCTACACCTTC | CASSEALGQGNYGYTF
TRBJ1-1 | TRBV7-9 | NA | TRBD1 | TGTGCCAGCAGCTTTTCAGGGGGAAGCGTCTCTGAAGCTTTCTTT | CASSFSGGSVSEAFF
TRBJ2-5 | TRBV18 | NA | TRBD2 | TGTGCCAGCTCACCTGGTCGGCGGGGGGCCTTTCAAGAGACCCAGTACTTC | CASSPGRRGAFQETQYF
TRBJ1-2 | TRBV7-9 | NA | NA | TGTGCCAGCAGCTTAGTTGCTCCAGGGGAAGGTGGCTACACCTTC | CASSLVAPGEGGYTF
TRBJ2-7 | TRBV11-2 | NA | NA | TGTGCCAGCAGCTTAGATCCTGGCGGTTCCTACGAGCAGTACTTC | CASSLDPGGSYEQYF
TRBJ1-2 | TRBV5-4 | NA | NA | TGTGCCAGCAGCTTGTACCCACATGATGGCTACACCTTC | CASSLYPHDGYTF
TRBJ1-4 | TRBV30 | NA | TRBD1 | TGTGCCTGGAGTCCAGGGGGGCGTGGTGAAAAACTGTTTTTT | CAWSPGGRGEKLFF
TRBJ1-2 | TRBV11-2 | NA | NA | TGTGCCAGCAGCCCCAGAAGGGGTGGCTACACCTTC | CASSPRRGGYTF
TRBJ1-1 | TRBV20-1 | NA | NA | TGCAGTGCTAGAGATGTTGTTACTTTCTTT | CSARDVVTFF
TRBJ2-7 | TRBV10-3 | NA | NA | TGTGCCATCAGTGACCGGACGTACGAGCAGTACTTC | CAISDRTYEQYF
TRBJ1-2 | TRBV9 | NA | NA | TGTGCCAGCAGCGTAGGAGGAGGGGTAAACTATGGCTACACCTTC | CASSVGGGVNYGYTF
TRBJ2-5 | TRBV18 | NA | NA | TGTGCCAGCTCGCCCAACCAAGAGACCCAGTACTTC | CASSPNQETQYF
TRBJ2-7 | TRBV28 | NA | NA | TGTGCCAGCAGTTTAGGGGGACGCCGCTCCTACGAGCAGTACTTC | CASSLGGRRSYEQYF
TRBJ2-2 | TRBV11-3 | NA | TRBD1 | TGTGCCAGCAGCCCCCGGGACAGGGCGGACACCGGGGAGCTGTTTTTT | CASSPRDRADTGELFF
TRBJ2-7 | TRBV7-2 | few | NA | TGTGCCAGCGGATGGGGGGGGCAGTGGAACGAGCAGTACTTC | CASGWGGQWNEQYF
TRBJ2-6 | TRBV6-5 | NA | NA | TGTGCCAGCAGCCCTAGACTCTCTGGGGCCAACGTCCTGACTTTC | CASSPRLSGANVLTF
TRBJ2-5 | TRBV13 | once | TRBD2 | TGTGCCAGCAGCTTAAGACTAGCGGGGCAAGAGACCCAGTACTTC | CASSLRLAGQETQYF
TRBJ2-1 | TRBV6-5 | NA | TRBD1 | TGTGCCAGCAGTTACGGTACAGGGGATGGCTACAATGAGCAGTTCTTC | CASSYGTGDGYNEQFF
TRBJ1-6 | TRBV6-5 | NA | NA | TGTGCCAGCAGTTACTCTCGTCGGGTGGGTTCACCCCTCCACTTT | CASSYSRRVGSPLHF
TRBJ2-1 | TRBV7-2 | NA | TRBD2 | TGTGCCAGCAGCTTTGTAAGCGGGGGAGTTTACAATGAGCAGTTCTTC | CASSFVSGGVYNEQFF
TRBJ1-5 | TRBV2 | NA | NA | TGTGCCGGCAGCCCGGATGTTCAGCCCCAGCATTTT | CAGSPDVQPQHF
TRBJ1-5 | TRBV10-3 | NA | NA | TGTGCCATCAGTGAGCAGAGGGGGGCAAGCAATCAGCCCCAGCATTTT | CAISEQRGASNQPQHF
TRBJ1-1 | TRBV30 | NA | TRBD1 | TGTGCCTACAATAGCTTGACAGGGAGGACTGAAGCTTTCTTT | CAYNSLTGRTEAFF
TRBJ1-3 | TRBV19 | NA | NA | TGTGCCAGTAGTATAGCGGGCAGTCACTCTGGAAACACCATATATTTT | CASSIAGSHSGNTIYF
TRBJ1-2 | TRBV9 | NA | TRBD1 | TGTGCCAGCAGCGTAGGACAGGGGGCTGGGTATGGCTACACCTTC | CASSVGQGAGYGYTF
TRBJ1-2 | TRBV5-1 | NA | TRBD1 | TGCGCCAGCAGCTTGGCGGACAGGGAGTATGGCTACACCTTC | CASSLADREYGYTF
TRBJ1-2 | TRBV29-1 | few | NA | TGCAGCGTGACCGTAGGGGGCTATGGCTACACCTTC | CSVTVGGYGYTF
TRBJ2-7 | TRBV27 | NA | NA | TGTGCCAGCAGCGCCGGACCTCCCTACGAGCAGTACTTC | CASSAGPPYEQYF
TRBJ1-2 | TRBV9 | NA | NA | TGTGCCAGCAGCCAAGACCTGGGACTGTCGATCTATGGCTACACCTTC | CASSQDLGLSIYGYTF
TRBJ1-2 | TRBV9 | medium-sized | TRBD1 | TGTGCCAGCAGCGCCTTGACAGGGCGCTATGGCTACACCTTC | CASSALTGRYGYTF
TRBJ2-1 | TRBV19 | few | TRBD2 | TGTGCCAGTAGTATACCCTCTAGCGGGCCATCCTACAATGAGCAGTTCTTC | CASSIPSSGPSYNEQFF
TRBJ2-5 | TRBV6-1 | NA | NA | TGTGCCAGCAGTGGAGCCAGGGAGGAGACCCAGTACTTC | CASSGAREETQYF
TRBJ1-6 | TRBV4-3 | NA | TRBD1 | TGCGCCAGCAGCCAAGAATGGAGGGGGACAGGGGTTCATTCACCCCTCCACTTT | CASSQEWRGTGVHSPLHF
TRBJ1-2 | TRBV7-8 | NA | NA | TGTGCCAGCAGCCGAAATCTAGGACAGTATGGCTACACCTTC | CASSRNLGQYGYTF
TRBJ1-5 | TRBV6-1 | NA | NA | TGTGCCAGCAGTGAATTGGGGAGGCAGCCCCAGCATTTT | CASSELGRQPQHF
TRBJ1-2 | TRBV7-2 | few | NA | TGTGCCAGCAGCTCGTTCTACGGGACGATCTATGGCTACACCTTC | CASSSFYGTIYGYTF
TRBJ2-1 | TRBV10-3 | NA | TRBD2 | TGTGCCATCAGTGATAGCGGGAGGGCCAAGGGGGACAATGAGCAGTTCTTC | CAISDSGRAKGDNEQFF
TRBJ2-3 | TRBV6-1 | once | NA | TGTGCCAGCAAGGCGGGGACAGATACGCAGTATTTT | CASKAGTDTQYF